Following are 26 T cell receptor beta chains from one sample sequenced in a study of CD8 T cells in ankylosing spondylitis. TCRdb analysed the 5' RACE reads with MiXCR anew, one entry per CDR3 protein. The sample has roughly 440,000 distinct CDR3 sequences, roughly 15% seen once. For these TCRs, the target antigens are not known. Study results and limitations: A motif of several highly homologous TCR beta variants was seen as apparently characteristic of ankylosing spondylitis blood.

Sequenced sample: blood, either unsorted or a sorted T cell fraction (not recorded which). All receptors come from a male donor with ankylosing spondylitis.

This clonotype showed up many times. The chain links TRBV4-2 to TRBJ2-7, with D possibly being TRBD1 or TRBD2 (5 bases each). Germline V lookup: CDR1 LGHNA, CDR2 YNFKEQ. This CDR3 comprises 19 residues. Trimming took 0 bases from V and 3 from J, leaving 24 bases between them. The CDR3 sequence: CASSQDPKIPGPDGYEQYF. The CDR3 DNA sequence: TGTGCCAGCAGCCAAGACCCAAAGATACCGGGACCCGACGGCTACGAGCAGTACTTC.

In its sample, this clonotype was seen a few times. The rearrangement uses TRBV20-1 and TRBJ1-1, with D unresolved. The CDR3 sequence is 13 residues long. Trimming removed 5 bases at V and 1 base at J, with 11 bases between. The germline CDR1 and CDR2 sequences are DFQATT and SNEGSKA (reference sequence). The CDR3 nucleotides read TGCAGTGCTCCACCAGGCGGGAACACTGAAGCTTTCTTT. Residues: CSAPPGGNTEAFF.

As DNA, the CDR3 is TGTGCCAGCCGCCGTCGGAGCGGAGGGTACAATGAGCAGTTCTTC. Its protein product is CASRRRSGGYNEQFF. The V and J genes are TRBV13 and TRBJ2-1, with D possibly TRBD2 on 6 matching bases. V was pared by 8 bases and J by 4 bases, with 18 bases between. The germline gives CDR1 PRHDT, CDR2 FYEKMQ (reference sequence). This CDR3 has 15 amino acids.

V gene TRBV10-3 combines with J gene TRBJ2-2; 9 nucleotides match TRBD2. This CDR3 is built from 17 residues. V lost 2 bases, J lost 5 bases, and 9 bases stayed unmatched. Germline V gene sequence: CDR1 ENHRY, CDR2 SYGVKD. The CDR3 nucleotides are TGTGCCATCAGTGAGCGGCTTAGCGGGAGAGGAACCGGGGAGCTGTTTTTT. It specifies CAISERLSGRGTGELFF.

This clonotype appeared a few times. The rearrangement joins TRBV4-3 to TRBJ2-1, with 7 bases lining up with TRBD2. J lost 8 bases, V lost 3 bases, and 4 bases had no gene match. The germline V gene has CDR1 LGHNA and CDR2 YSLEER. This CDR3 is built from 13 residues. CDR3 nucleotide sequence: TGCGCCAGCAGCCAGGCACGGGAGGATGAGCAGTTCTTC. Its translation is CASSQAREDEQFF.

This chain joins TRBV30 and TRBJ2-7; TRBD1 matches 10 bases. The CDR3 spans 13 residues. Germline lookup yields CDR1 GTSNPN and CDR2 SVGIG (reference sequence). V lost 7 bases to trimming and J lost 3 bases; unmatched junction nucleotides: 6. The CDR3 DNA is TGTGCCTCGACGGACAGGGGGGACTACGAGCAGTACTTC. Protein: CASTDRGDYEQYF.

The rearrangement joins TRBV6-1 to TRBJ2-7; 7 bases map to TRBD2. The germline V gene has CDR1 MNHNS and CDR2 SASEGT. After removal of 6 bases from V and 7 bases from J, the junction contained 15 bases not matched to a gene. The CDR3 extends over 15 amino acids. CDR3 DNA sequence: TGTGCCAGCAGGTCTCTCGGGAGCGGGGCGGGAGAGCAGTACTTC. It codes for CASRSLGSGAGEQYF.

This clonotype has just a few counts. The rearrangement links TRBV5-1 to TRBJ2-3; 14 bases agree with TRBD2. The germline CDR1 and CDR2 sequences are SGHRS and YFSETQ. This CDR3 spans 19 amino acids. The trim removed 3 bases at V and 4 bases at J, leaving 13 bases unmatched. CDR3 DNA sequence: TGCGCCAGCAGCTACAACCTTGGGACTAGCGGGAGAGGGGCAGATACGCAGTATTTT. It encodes CASSYNLGTSGRGADTQYF.

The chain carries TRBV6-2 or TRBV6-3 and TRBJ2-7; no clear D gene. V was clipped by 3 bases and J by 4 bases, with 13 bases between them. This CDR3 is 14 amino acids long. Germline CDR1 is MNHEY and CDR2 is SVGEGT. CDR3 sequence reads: CASSYRGAWYEQYF. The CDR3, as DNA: TGTGCCAGCAGTTATCGAGGAGCGTGGTACGAGCAGTACTTC.

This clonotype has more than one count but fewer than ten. The chain's CDR3 is CSARDRVAGSRYEQYF. The CDR3 coding sequence is TGCAGTGCTAGAGATAGGGTAGCGGGATCCCGCTACGAGCAGTACTTC. V and J are TRBV20-1 and TRBJ2-7; 8 positions agree with TRBD2. Germline CDR1 and CDR2: DFQATT and SNEGSKA (reference sequence). J gave up 3 bases and V 0 bases, and 10 bases lay outside the gene matches. The length of the CDR3 is 16 residues.

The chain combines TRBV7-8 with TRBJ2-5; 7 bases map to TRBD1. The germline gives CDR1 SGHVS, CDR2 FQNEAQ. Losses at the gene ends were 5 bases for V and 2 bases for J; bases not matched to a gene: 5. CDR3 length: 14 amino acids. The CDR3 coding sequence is TGTGCCAGCAGCCCACTGGACAGGCAAGAGACCCAGTACTTC. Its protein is CASSPLDRQETQYF.

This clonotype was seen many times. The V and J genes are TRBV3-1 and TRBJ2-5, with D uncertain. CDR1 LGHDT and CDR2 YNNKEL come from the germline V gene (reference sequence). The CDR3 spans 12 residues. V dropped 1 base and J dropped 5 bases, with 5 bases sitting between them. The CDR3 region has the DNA TGTGCCAGCAGCCAAGCTTACGAGACCCAGTACTTC. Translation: CASSQAYETQYF.

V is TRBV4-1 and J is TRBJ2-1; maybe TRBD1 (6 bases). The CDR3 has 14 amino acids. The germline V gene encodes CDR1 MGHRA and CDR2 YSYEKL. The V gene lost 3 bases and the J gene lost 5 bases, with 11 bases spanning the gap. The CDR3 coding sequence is TGCGCCAGCAGCCAGCCGGACAGTCACAATGAGCAGTTCTTC. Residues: CASSQPDSHNEQFF.

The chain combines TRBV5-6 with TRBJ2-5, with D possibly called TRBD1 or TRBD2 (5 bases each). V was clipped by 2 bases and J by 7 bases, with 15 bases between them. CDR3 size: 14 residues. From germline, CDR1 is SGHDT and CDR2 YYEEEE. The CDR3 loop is CASSFPGRDVTQYF. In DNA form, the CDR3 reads TGTGCCAGCAGCTTCCCGGGCAGGGACGTGACCCAGTACTTC.

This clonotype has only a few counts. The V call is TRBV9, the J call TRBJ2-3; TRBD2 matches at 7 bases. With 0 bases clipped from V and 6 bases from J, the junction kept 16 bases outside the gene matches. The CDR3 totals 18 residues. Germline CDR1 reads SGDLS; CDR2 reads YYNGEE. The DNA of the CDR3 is TGTGCCAGCAGCGTAGGGGAGGGAGGTTCTCCTCAACGGGATACGCAGTATTTT. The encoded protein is CASSVGEGGSPQRDTQYF.

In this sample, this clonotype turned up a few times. CDR3 amino acids: CASSDQRGMNTGELFF. DNA for the CDR3: TGTGCCAGCAGTGATCAGCGGGGGATGAACACCGGGGAGCTGTTTTTT. The rearrangement uses TRBV12-3 or TRBV12-4 and TRBJ2-2; TRBD2 matches 8 bases. J was trimmed by 1 base and V by 5 bases; bases with no gene match: 6. The CDR3 runs to 16 residues.

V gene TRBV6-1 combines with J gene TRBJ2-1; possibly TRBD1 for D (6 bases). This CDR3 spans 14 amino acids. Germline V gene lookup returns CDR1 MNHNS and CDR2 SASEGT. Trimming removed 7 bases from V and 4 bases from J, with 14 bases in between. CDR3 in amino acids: CASTPTGLYNEQFF. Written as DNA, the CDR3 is TGTGCCAGCACCCCCACAGGGTTATACAATGAGCAGTTCTTC.

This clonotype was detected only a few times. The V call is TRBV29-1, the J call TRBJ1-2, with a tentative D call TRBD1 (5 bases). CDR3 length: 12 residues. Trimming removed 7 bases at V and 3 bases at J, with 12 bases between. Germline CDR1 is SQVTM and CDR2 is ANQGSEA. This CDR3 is CSAVEGHYGYTF. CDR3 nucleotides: TGCAGCGCCGTGGAGGGGCACTATGGCTACACCTTC.

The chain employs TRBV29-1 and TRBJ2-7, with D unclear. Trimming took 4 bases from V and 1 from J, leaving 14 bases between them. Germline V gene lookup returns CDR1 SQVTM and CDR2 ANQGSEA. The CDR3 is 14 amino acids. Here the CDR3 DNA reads TGCAGCGTTGTCGGCGTCTTCGGATCCTACGAGCAGTACTTC. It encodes CSVVGVFGSYEQYF.

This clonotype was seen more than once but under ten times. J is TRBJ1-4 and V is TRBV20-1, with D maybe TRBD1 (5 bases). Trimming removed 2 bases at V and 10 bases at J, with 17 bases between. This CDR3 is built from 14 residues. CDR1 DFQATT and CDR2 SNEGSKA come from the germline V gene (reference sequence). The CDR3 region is CSARTLSTGGKLFF. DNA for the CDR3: TGCAGTGCTAGAACCCTCTCGACGGGGGGAAAACTGTTTTTT.

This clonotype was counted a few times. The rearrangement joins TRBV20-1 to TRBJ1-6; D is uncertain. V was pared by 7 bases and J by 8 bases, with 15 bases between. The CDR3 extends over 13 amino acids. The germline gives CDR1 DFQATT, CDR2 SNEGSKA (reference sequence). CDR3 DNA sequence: TGCAGTGTGGGAGGAAGAAGTCATTCACCCCTCCACTTT. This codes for CSVGGRSHSPLHF.

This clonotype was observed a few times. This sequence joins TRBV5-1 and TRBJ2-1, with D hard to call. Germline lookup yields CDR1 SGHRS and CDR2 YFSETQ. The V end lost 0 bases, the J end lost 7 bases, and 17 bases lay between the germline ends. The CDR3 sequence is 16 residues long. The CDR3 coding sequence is TGCGCCAGCAGCTTGGCCGGTTTTTCTTCAGGAAATGAGCAGTTCTTC. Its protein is CASSLAGFSSGNEQFF.

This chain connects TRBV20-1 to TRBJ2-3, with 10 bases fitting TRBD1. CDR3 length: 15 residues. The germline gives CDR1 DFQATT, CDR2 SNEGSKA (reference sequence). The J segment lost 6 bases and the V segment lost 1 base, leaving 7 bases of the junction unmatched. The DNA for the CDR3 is TGCAGTGCTAGAGCTCTGGACAGGGGGTCGGATACGCAGTATTTT. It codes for CSARALDRGSDTQYF.

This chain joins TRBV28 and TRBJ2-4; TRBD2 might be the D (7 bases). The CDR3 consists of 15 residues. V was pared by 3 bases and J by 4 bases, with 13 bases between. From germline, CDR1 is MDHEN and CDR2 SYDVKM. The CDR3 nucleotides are TGTGCCAGCAGTTTCCTAGGGGGGGAAAAAAACATTCAGTACTTC. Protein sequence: CASSFLGGEKNIQYF.

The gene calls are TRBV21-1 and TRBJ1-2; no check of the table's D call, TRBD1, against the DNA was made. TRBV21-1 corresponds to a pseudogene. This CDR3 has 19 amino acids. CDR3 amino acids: CASTMPCPGQIYSNYGYTF. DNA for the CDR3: TGTGCCAGCACAATGCCTTGTCCGGGACAGATATATTCTAACTATGGCTACACCTTC.

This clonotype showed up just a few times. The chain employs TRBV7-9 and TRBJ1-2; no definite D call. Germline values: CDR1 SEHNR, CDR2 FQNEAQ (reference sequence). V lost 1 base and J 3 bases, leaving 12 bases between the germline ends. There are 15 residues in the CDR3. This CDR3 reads CASSLGSVADYGYTF. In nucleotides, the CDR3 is TGTGCCAGCAGCTTAGGTTCAGTAGCAGACTATGGCTACACCTTC.